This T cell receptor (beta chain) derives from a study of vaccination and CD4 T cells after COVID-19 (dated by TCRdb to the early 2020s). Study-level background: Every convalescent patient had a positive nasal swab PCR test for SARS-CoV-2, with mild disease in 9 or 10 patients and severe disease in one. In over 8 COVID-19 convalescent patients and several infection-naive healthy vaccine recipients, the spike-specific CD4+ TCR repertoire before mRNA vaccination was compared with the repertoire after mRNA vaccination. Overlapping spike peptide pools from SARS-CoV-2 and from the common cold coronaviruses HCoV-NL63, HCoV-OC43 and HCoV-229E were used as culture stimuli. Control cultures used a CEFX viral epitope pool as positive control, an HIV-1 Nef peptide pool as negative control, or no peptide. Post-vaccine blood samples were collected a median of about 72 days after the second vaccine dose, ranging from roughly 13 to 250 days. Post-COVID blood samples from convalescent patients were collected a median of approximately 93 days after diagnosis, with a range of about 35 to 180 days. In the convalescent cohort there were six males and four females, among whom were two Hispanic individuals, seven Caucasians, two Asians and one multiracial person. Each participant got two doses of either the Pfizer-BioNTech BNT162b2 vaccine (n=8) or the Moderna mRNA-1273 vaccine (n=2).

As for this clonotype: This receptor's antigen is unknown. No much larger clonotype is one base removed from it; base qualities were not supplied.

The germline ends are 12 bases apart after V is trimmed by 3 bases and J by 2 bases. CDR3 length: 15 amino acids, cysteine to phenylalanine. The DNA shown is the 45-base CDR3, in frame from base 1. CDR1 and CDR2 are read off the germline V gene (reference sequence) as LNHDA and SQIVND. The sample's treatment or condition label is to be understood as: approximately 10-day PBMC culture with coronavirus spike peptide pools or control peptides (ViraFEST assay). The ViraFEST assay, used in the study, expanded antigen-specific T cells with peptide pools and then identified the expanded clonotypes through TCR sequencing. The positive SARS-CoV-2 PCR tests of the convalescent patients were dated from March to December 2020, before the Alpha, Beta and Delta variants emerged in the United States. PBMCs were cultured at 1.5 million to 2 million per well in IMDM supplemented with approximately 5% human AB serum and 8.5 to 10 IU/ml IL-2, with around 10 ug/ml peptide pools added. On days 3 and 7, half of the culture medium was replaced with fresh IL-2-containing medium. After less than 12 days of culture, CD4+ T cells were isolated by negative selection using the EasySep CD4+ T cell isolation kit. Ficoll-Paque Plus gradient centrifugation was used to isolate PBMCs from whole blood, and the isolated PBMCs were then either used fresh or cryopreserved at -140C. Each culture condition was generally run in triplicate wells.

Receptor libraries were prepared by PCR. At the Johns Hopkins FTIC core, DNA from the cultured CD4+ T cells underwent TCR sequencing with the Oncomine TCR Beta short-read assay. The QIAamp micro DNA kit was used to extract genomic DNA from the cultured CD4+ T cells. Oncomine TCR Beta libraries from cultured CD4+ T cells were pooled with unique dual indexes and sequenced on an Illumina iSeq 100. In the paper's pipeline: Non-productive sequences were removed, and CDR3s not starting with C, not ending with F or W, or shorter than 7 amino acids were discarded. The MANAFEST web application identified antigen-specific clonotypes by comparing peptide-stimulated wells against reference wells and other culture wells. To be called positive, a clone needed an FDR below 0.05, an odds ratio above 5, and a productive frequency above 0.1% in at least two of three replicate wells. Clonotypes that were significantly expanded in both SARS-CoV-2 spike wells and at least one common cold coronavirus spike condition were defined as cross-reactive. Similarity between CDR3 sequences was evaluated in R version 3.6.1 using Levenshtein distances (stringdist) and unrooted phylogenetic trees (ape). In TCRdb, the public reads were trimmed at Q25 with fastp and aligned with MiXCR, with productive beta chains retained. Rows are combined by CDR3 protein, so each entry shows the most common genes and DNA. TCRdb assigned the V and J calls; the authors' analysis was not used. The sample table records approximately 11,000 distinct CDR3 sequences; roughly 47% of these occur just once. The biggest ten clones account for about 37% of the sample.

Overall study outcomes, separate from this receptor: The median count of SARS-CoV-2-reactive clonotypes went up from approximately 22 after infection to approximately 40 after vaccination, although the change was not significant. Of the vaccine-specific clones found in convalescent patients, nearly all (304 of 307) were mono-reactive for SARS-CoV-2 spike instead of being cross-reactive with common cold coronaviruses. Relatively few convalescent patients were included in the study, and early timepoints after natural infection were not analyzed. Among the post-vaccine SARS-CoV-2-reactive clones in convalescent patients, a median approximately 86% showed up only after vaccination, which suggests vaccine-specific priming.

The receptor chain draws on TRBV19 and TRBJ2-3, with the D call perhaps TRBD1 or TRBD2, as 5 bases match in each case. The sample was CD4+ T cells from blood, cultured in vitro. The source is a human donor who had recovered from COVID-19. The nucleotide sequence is TGTGCCAGTAGTATCCGGGGCCGGGTCACAGATACGCAGTATTTT. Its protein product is CASSIRGRVTDTQYF.